The 21 T cell receptor beta chains listed next were all sequenced from one sample in a study of beta chain features in type 1 diabetes. Expressed TCRB transcripts were sequenced because the isolated RNA had all been reverse transcribed beforehand. Here immunoSEQ multiplex PCR was the method, and the copy in TCRdb shows in-frame clones only, minus some. The sample has about 270,000 clones, about 13% seen once; the top ten hold 0.017%. Findings and limits, study-wide: For Type 1 diabetes patients, all four CD4+ subsets carried TCRB CDR3s that were moderately but significantly shorter.

Their recognized antigens are unknown. Input material: naive CD4+ T cells from blood. The receptor set was obtained from a young man with type 1 diabetes.

The rearrangement links TRBV29-1 to TRBJ1-1; 10 nucleotides match TRBD1. This CDR3 region has 13 residues. Germline V gene lookup returns CDR1 SQVTM and CDR2 ANQGSEA. Trimming at V came to 3 bases and at J to 6 bases, leaving 4 bases not matched to a gene. CDR3 DNA sequence: TGCAGCGTTGACAGACAGGGGGCAGCTGAAGCTTTCTTT. Protein sequence: CSVDRQGAAEAFF.

This clone came up a few times. V usage is TRBV7-2 and J usage is TRBJ2-7, with a tentative D call TRBD2 (7 bases). This CDR3 is 14 amino acids long. V lost 6 bases and J 7 bases, leaving 19 bases between the germline ends. CDR1 and CDR2 from the germline V gene are SGHTA and FQGNSA. The CDR3 DNA follows: TGTGCCAGCAGGAACAATGGGGGGGCCAGGGAGCAGTACTTC. Translating it yields CASRNNGGAREQYF.

The chain is built from TRBV2 and TRBJ2-3, with D tentatively TRBD2 (6 bases). V was shortened by 4 bases and J by 2 bases, with 13 bases between the two germline ends. Germline CDR1 is SNHLY and CDR2 is FYNNEI. This CDR3 is 15 amino acids long. DNA for the CDR3: TGTGCCAGCAGTGGGCTAGGAGGGATCACAGATACGCAGTATTTT. It specifies CASSGLGGITDTQYF.

This chain uses TRBV14 with TRBJ2-1; D is unresolved. CDR1 and CDR2 (germline): SGHDN, FVKESK. The CDR3 length is 14 residues. With 0 bases removed from V and 3 bases from J, the gap between germline ends came to 6 bases. CDR3 in DNA: TGTGCCAGCAGCCAAGATGGTAGCTACAATGAGCAGTTCTTC. Amino acid sequence: CASSQDGSYNEQFF.

This clone was counted only a few times. This chain's CDR3 is CASSLDRVAYNEQFF. CDR3 coding DNA: TGTGCCAGCAGTTTGGACAGGGTTGCCTACAATGAGCAGTTCTTC. V and J are TRBV28 and TRBJ2-1, with 8 nucleotides matching TRBD1. The CDR3 sequence is 15 residues long. Germline CDR1 is MDHEN and CDR2 is SYDVKM. J lost 2 bases, V lost 3 bases, and 3 bases had no gene match.

This clone was detected only a few times. The chain is built from TRBV7-2 and TRBJ2-5, with 10 bases fitting TRBD2. V shed 0 bases, J shed 2 bases, and the junction held 15 bases outside the gene matches. This CDR3 comprises 20 residues. Germline V gives CDR1 SGHTA, CDR2 FQGNSA. This CDR3 is CASSLAPPLAGEGLQETQYF. The CDR3 region has the DNA TGTGCCAGCAGCTTAGCCCCACCGCTAGCGGGAGAAGGGCTTCAAGAGACCCAGTACTTC. Together with reference TRBV7-2 and TRBJ2-5, the CDR3 gives the full variable domain: GAGVSQSPSNKVTEKGKDVELRCDPISGHTALYWYRQSLGQGLEFLIYFQGNSAPDKSGLPSDRFSAERTGGSVSTLTIQRTQQEDSAVYLCASSLAPPLAGEGLQETQYFGPGTRLLVL.

This clone turned up a few times. The chain uses TRBV5-1 and TRBJ2-1; TRBD2 matches at 8 bases. The V and J ends lost 4 bases and 7 bases, in that order; junction bases with no gene match: 10. Germline CDR1 and CDR2: SGHRS and YFSETQ. This CDR3 contains 15 residues. This CDR3 reads CASSETGTRGNEQFF. The CDR3 DNA sequence: TGCGCCAGCAGCGAGACCGGGACTAGGGGTAATGAGCAGTTCTTC.

V and J are TRBV9 and TRBJ2-3; D remains unclear. In germline, CDR1 is SGDLS, CDR2 YYNGEE. The CDR3 runs to 15 residues. Trimming took 3 bases from V and 2 from J, leaving 13 bases between them. CDR3 amino acids: CASSAITGPTDTQYF. CDR3 in DNA: TGTGCCAGCAGCGCGATTACGGGTCCCACAGATACGCAGTATTTT.

The chain employs TRBV7-3 and TRBJ2-3, with D perhaps matching TRBD2 (6 bases). Germline V lookup: CDR1 SGHTA, CDR2 FQGTGA. The CDR3 loop spans 14 amino acids. Trimming pared 1 base from V and 6 bases from J, leaving 11 bases between. The CDR3 protein is CASSLNFGGDTQYF. The DNA for the CDR3 is TGTGCCAGCAGCTTAAATTTCGGGGGTGATACGCAGTATTTT. The full variable domain, its missing parts supplied by reference TRBV7-3 and TRBJ2-3, is GAGVSQTPSNKVTEKGKYVELRCDPISGHTALYWYRQSLGQGPEFLIYFQGTGAADDSGLPNDRFFAVRPEGSVSTLKIQRTERGDSAVYLCASSLNFGGDTQYFGPGTRLTVL.

The table lists this clone with a few counts. The genes are TRBV2 and TRBJ2-3, with D unclear. The V gene's germline CDR1 is SNHLY and CDR2 FYNNEI. The CDR3 extends over 12 amino acids. Trimming cost V 3 bases and J 6 bases, with 7 bases left between them. CDR3 residues: CASSDESDTQYF. Written as DNA, the CDR3 is TGTGCCAGCAGTGACGAGTCGGATACGCAGTATTTT.

This clone turned up a few times. The chain uses TRBV10-3 and TRBJ2-3; 11 positions match TRBD2. CDR1 is ENHRY, CDR2 SYGVKD, per germline. The CDR3 consists of 14 residues. After removal of 10 bases from V and 4 bases from J, the junction contained 7 bases not matched to a gene. In DNA, the CDR3 is TGTGCCACCTCTACTAGCGGGAGTGCAGATACGCAGTATTTT. Its protein is CATSTSGSADTQYF.

V is TRBV4-3 and J is TRBJ1-3, with no clear D. CDR3 size: 19 residues. V lost 1 base, J lost 0 bases, and 19 bases lay in between. Germline assignment: CDR1 LGHNA and CDR2 YSLEER. The CDR3 here is CASSQARSLQFSSGNTIYF. The DNA of the CDR3 is TGCGCCAGCAGCCAAGCCAGGTCACTCCAATTCAGCTCTGGAAACACCATATATTTT.

The CDR3 nucleotides read TGTGCCAGCAGCTTGCGGAGCTCCTACAATGAGCAGTTCTTC. It is translated as CASSLRSSYNEQFF. This chain links TRBV7-3 with TRBJ2-1; D gene uncertain. Trimming stripped 3 bases from V and 0 bases from J, with 6 bases between. Germline assignment: CDR1 SGHTA and CDR2 FQGTGA. The CDR3 covers 14 residues.

This clone was seen a handful of times. V is TRBV29-1 and J is TRBJ2-2; D remains ambiguous. V lost 7 bases and J 5 bases, leaving 8 bases between the germline ends. CDR3 length: 11 amino acids. Per germline, CDR1 SQVTM and CDR2 ANQGSEA. CDR3 sequence: CSAHRTGELFF. As DNA, the CDR3 is TGCAGCGCTCATCGGACCGGGGAGCTGTTTTTT.

The rearrangement uses TRBV18 and TRBJ1-1; tentatively, D is TRBD1 (6 bases). Germline CDR1 reads KGHSH; CDR2 reads LQKENI. The CDR3 consists of 13 residues. V was trimmed by 0 bases and J by 8 bases, leaving 10 bases between them. The CDR3 here is CASSPPGAGEAFF. For the CDR3, the DNA is TGTGCCAGCTCACCACCGGGGGCCGGCGAAGCTTTCTTT.

This clone was counted only a few times. The V call is TRBV5-1, the J call TRBJ1-2; possibly TRBD1 for D (6 bases). V shed 1 base and J shed 2 bases, with 9 bases lying between them. Germline CDR1 reads SGHRS; CDR2 reads YFSETQ. The CDR3 has 14 residues. CDR3 sequence reads: CASSLLGTNYGYTF. The CDR3 bases are TGCGCCAGCAGCTTGCTAGGGACAAACTATGGCTACACCTTC.

This clone was counted a few times. This chain connects TRBV6-5 to TRBJ2-3, with 8 bases matching TRBD2. V was pared by 8 bases and J by 0 bases, with 4 bases of the junction left unmatched. The CDR3 is made up of 14 amino acids. Per the germline V gene, CDR1 is MNHEY and CDR2 is SVGAGI. For the CDR3, the DNA is TGTGCCAGCTCCCGCGGGAGGAGCACAGATACGCAGTATTTT. Protein: CASSRGRSTDTQYF.

The sample holds one count of this clone. The V and J genes are TRBV28 and TRBJ2-7; 7 bases line up with TRBD1. Germline V gene lookup returns CDR1 MDHEN and CDR2 SYDVKM. The CDR3 sequence is 14 residues long. V was pared by 7 bases and J by 0 bases, with 6 bases of the junction left unmatched. The CDR3 region is CASISRQGSYEQYF. DNA for the CDR3: TGTGCCAGCATCTCCCGACAGGGCTCCTACGAGCAGTACTTC.

This chain connects TRBV19 to TRBJ2-3; 10 bases are shared with TRBD1. CDR3 length: 15 amino acids. Germline assignment: CDR1 LNHDA and CDR2 SQIVND (reference sequence). The V and J ends lost 6 bases and 3 bases, in that order; junction bases with no gene match: 6. CDR3 DNA sequence: TGTGCCAGTAGCCCAGACAGGGGGCGGACAGATACGCAGTATTTT. Its translation: CASSPDRGRTDTQYF. Full variable domain (missing parts from reference TRBV19 and TRBJ2-3): DGGITQSPKYLFRKEGQNVTLSCEQNLNHDAMYWYRQDPGQGLRLIYYSQIVNDFQKGDIAEGYSVSREKKESFPLTVTSAQKNPTAFYLCASSPDRGRTDTQYFGPGTRLTVL.

This clone came up a few times. The DNA of the CDR3 is TGTGCCAGCTCACCGGTTTCTCTAGGGGAATCTGGCTACACCTTC. It is translated as CASSPVSLGESGYTF. The rearrangement joins TRBV18 to TRBJ1-2; the D gene is possibly TRBD1 (5 bases). Trimming removed 3 bases from V and 7 bases from J, with 18 bases in between. Germline V gene lookup returns CDR1 KGHSH and CDR2 LQKENI. This CDR3 has 15 amino acids.

J is TRBJ2-5 and V is TRBV28; D may be TRBD1 (5 bases). Trimming removed 5 bases at V and 5 bases at J, with 18 bases between. In germline, CDR1 is MDHEN, CDR2 SYDVKM. The CDR3 is 15 residues long. DNA for the CDR3: TGTGCCAGCAGTATACTCAGGGTTGGGCTGGAGACCCAGTACTTC. This codes for CASSILRVGLETQYF.